These 12 T cell receptor beta chains came from one sample sequenced in a study of blood T cell repertoires in COVID-19. The data were produced by immunoSEQ multiplex PCR, yet TCRdb's version contains in-frame clones alone and is incomplete. Of about 270,000 clones listed, approximately 86% are singletons. The sample taken for sequencing was peripheral blood. Receptors originate from a man aged 40-49 years with active or convalescent COVID-19.

This clone was seen only once. DNA of the CDR3: TGTGCCAGCAGCCAACAGGAGCAGTACTTC. Residues: CASSQQEQYF. The chain joins TRBV14 to TRBJ2-7; D not certain. This CDR3 spans 10 amino acids. Per the germline V gene, CDR1 is SGHDN and CDR2 is FVKESK. V was trimmed by 2 bases and J by 7 bases, leaving 3 bases between them.

CDR3 sequence (DNA): TGTGCCAGCTCACCCTCCCGAGACAGGGCCCATCAGCCCCAGCATTTT. Protein: CASSPSRDRAHQPQHF. The gene calls are TRBV18 and TRBJ1-5; 7 positions match TRBD1. This CDR3 has 16 residues. Germline CDR1 KGHSH, CDR2 LQKENI. The V segment lost 3 bases and the J segment 5 bases; nucleotides outside the gene matches: 10.

The chain carries TRBV25-1 and TRBJ1-2, with D possibly TRBD1 on 5 matching bases. The CDR3 spans 14 residues. Trimming took off 4 bases at V and 3 bases at J, with 12 bases between the two ends. Germline V lookup: CDR1 MGHDK, CDR2 SYGVNS. The DNA of the CDR3 is TGTGCCAGCAGTGGGGCGGGACCCCACTATGGCTACACCTTC. Its protein is CASSGAGPHYGYTF.

This chain uses TRBV4-1 with TRBJ2-7; TRBD2 might be the D (5 bases). Trimming took 0 bases from V and 3 from J, leaving 12 bases between them. The CDR3 is made up of 15 amino acids. The germline gives CDR1 MGHRA, CDR2 YSYEKL. The DNA of the CDR3 is TGCGCCAGCAGCCAAGATCTAGCTAGCTACTACGAGCAGTACTTC. Protein sequence: CASSQDLASYYEQYF.

Only one count was recorded for this clone. This chain joins TRBV5-4 and TRBJ2-3, with 10 bases matching TRBD1. The CDR3 consists of 15 residues. Per the germline V gene, CDR1 is SGHNT and CDR2 is YYREEE (reference sequence). J lost 3 bases, V lost 4 bases, and 5 bases had no gene match. CDR3 protein: CASSRDRGGTDTQYF. Written as DNA, the CDR3 is TGTGCCAGCAGCAGGGACAGGGGCGGGACAGATACGCAGTATTTT.

This clone showed up just once. The chain employs TRBV11-2 and TRBJ2-1; 8 bases agree with TRBD1. CDR3 length: 16 amino acids. V gave up 3 bases and J gave up 4 bases; unmatched junction bases: 8. Germline V CDR1 and CDR2: SGHAT, FQNNGV. In DNA form, the CDR3 reads TGTGCCAGCAGCTTTCTACGGGACAGGATATACAATGAGCAGTTCTTC. Translating gives CASSFLRDRIYNEQFF.

This rearrangement joins TRBV5-4 to TRBJ1-2; 9 bases agree with TRBD1. The germline gives CDR1 SGHNT, CDR2 YYREEE (reference sequence). The CDR3 is 14 amino acids. Trimming at V came to 4 bases and at J to 3 bases, leaving 4 bases not matched to a gene. CDR3 loop: CASSLRDRDYGYTF. The DNA of the CDR3 is TGTGCCAGCAGCCTCCGGGACAGGGACTATGGCTACACCTTC.

In its sample, this clone was seen a few times. The J gene is TRBJ1-4, the V gene TRBV6-5; D remains unclear. Between the trimmed V and J ends, which lost 10 bases and 0 bases, there was a span of 9 bases. CDR1 and CDR2 (germline): MNHEY, SVGAGI. This CDR3 is built from 13 residues. The CDR3 DNA reads TGTGCCACCTGCCGAGCAACTAATGAAAAACTGTTTTTT. Translated, it gives CATCRATNEKLFF.

The chain uses TRBV27 and TRBJ1-5; TRBD1 aligns across 7 bases. Germline CDR1 and CDR2: MNHEY and SMNVEV (reference sequence). V was clipped by 6 bases and J by 7 bases; unmatched bases: 3. This CDR3 spans 12 amino acids. CDR3 residues: CASRNRGQPQHF. For the CDR3, the DNA is TGTGCCAGCAGAAACAGGGGCCAGCCCCAGCATTTT.

V is TRBV11-3 and J is TRBJ2-1; D may be TRBD1 (6 bases). Germline assignment: CDR1 SGHNT and CDR2 YENEEA. V was cut by 5 bases and J by 9 bases, with 14 bases left in between. The CDR3 runs to 13 residues. This CDR3 is CASSRTGKGEQFF. In DNA form, the CDR3 reads TGTGCCAGCAGCCGCACAGGGAAGGGTGAGCAGTTCTTC.

This chain connects TRBV10-3 to TRBJ2-5; D perhaps matches TRBD1 (6 bases). Trimming stripped 10 bases from V and 0 bases from J, with 18 bases between. Germline-derived CDR1 and CDR2 are ENHRY and SYGVKD. The CDR3 has 15 residues. CDR3 sequence reads: CATVRGLPNQETQYF. CDR3 coding DNA: TGTGCCACCGTCAGGGGCCTTCCTAACCAAGAGACCCAGTACTTC.

In this sample, this clone turned up a few times. The V and J genes are TRBV6-2 or TRBV6-3 and TRBJ1-2; 7 nucleotides align to TRBD1. Germline V gene lookup returns CDR1 MNHEY and CDR2 SVGEGT. The V and J ends lost 5 bases and 4 bases, in that order; junction bases with no gene match: 10. CDR3 length: 15 amino acids. The CDR3 DNA reads TGTGCCAGCAGTAACCACAGGGGTGGCGGCTATGGCTACACCTTC. Residues: CASSNHRGGGYGYTF.